Below, 2 T cell receptor beta chains from the same sample are listed, as sequenced in a study of immune characterization of retroperitoneal liposarcoma. TCRdb analysed the PCR reads with MiXCR anew, one entry per CDR3 protein. The sample yields over 3,500 distinct CDR3 sequences, roughly 33% seen once. What was sequenced was tumor tissue. These receptors all come from a male donor with retroperitoneal liposarcoma.

This clonotype has only one observation. This chain's CDR3 is CASSFGLAGTDTQYF. The DNA of the CDR3 is TGTGCCAGCAGTTTTGGACTAGCGGGCACAGATACGCAGTATTTT. The chain combines TRBV27 with TRBJ2-3, with 10 bases that match TRBD2. CDR3 length: 15 amino acids. V lost 3 bases and J lost 1; bases outside the gene matches: 1. Germline V lookup: CDR1 MNHEY, CDR2 SMNVEV (reference sequence).

For the CDR3, the DNA is TGTGCCAGCAGTGACGGCGGCAGAAACTACGAGCAGTACTTC. Amino acid sequence: CASSDGGRNYEQYF. The V and J genes are TRBV6-1 and TRBJ2-7, with no clear D. The CDR3 has 14 residues. V was shortened by 3 bases and J by 3 bases, with 12 bases between the two germline ends. Germline CDR1 reads MNHNS; CDR2 reads SASEGT.